Listed below are T cell receptor beta chains from one sample, sequenced in a study of control samples from healthy donors and cancer patients. Clones were sequenced by immunoSEQ multiplex PCR, and TCRdb holds only the in-frame ones, with some missing. This table has 70,000 to 100,000 clones, around 90% appearing once. Sequencing used blood. These receptors were collected from a woman aged 55-69 years in good health. Each CDR3 is given with its conserved first and last residue. The D gene is left open where the match is weak. A clone size is listed for some rows: how often the clone was seen (once, few, many), or a class if it is expanded.

J | V | D | size | DNA | CDR3
TRBJ2-2 | TRBV28 | - | - | TGTGCCAGCAGTCCTACCGACAGGTTCTTGAACACCGGGGAGCTGTTTTTT | CASSPTDRFLNTGELFF
TRBJ2-5 | TRBV19 | - | medium-sized | TGTGCCACCGAAAGTCCAGGGCTCAAGACCCAGTACTTC | CATESPGLKTQYF
TRBJ2-7 | TRBV7-9 | TRBD1 | - | TGTGCCAGCAGCTTGACTGGGGGACAGGGCCGCTACGAGCAGTACTTC | CASSLTGGQGRYEQYF
TRBJ1-3 | TRBV5-1 | - | - | TGCGCCAGCAGCTTTCGGGGCTCCTCTGGAAACACCATATATTTT | CASSFRGSSGNTIYF
TRBJ1-2 | TRBV25-1 | - | - | TGTGCCAGCAGTTACCTGCGGGGTCCTGGGGAAGGCTACACCTTC | CASSYLRGPGEGYTF
TRBJ1-3 | TRBV27 | - | - | TGTGCCAGCAGCTCTGCAATCTCTGGAAACACCATATATTTT | CASSSAISGNTIYF
TRBJ2-7 | TRBV29-1 | TRBD1 | - | TGCAGCGTAAGGGACAGCTCCTACGAGCAGTACTTC | CSVRDSSYEQYF
TRBJ1-1 | TRBV18 | - | - | TGTGCCAGCTCGTCAACAGGGTCGGACACTGAAGCTTTCTTT | CASSSTGSDTEAFF
TRBJ1-5 | TRBV5-8 | - | - | TGTGCCAGCAGCTTTTCGGCCAGGGCGGGACAGCCCCAGCATTTT | CASSFSARAGQPQHF
TRBJ1-1 | TRBV25-1 | - | - | TGTGCCAGCAGTTCCCGGAAAGGGATAGGGCCCACTGAAGCTTTCTTT | CASSSRKGIGPTEAFF
TRBJ1-2 | TRBV4-1 | TRBD1 | - | TGCGCCAGCAGCCAAGAGGGACAGGGGGCATACTATGGCTACACCTTC | CASSQEGQGAYYGYTF
TRBJ2-5 | TRBV5-6 | - | - | TGTGCCAGCAGCCCACGACAAGAGGGGAAGGAAGAGACCCAGTACTTC | CASSPRQEGKEETQYF
TRBJ1-2 | TRBV5-1 | - | once | TGCGCCAGCAGCTTGGTCCTGGCTGGCTATGGCTACACCTTC | CASSLVLAGYGYTF
TRBJ1-2 | TRBV2 | - | - | TGTGCCAGCAGCGATGCTGAAAGGGCCTATGGCTACACCTTC | CASSDAERAYGYTF
TRBJ1-4 | TRBV15 | - | - | TGTGCCACCCAAGAGGGGGAAAAACTGTTTTTT | CATQEGEKLFF
TRBJ2-5 | TRBV2 | - | - | TGTGCCAGCAGTGAAGCGCCACAGGTGGACCAGTACTTC | CASSEAPQVDQYF
TRBJ2-5 | TRBV20-1 | - | - | TGCAGTGCTAGTAACAGGGAGACCCAGTACTTC | CSASNRETQYF
TRBJ2-2 | TRBV7-8 | - | - | TGTGCCAGCAGACCGGACAGCAACACCGGGGAGCTGTTTTTT | CASRPDSNTGELFF
TRBJ1-2 | TRBV7-2 | TRBD1 | - | TGTGCCAGCAGGACCCGGGACAGGGGGCGTGACCTCCTATCTGGCTACACCTTC | CASRTRDRGRDLLSGYTF
TRBJ2-1 | TRBV24-1 | TRBD2 | - | TGTGCCACCAGTGATACGCGAGCGGGGGCCAATGAGCAGTTCTTC | CATSDTRAGANEQFF
TRBJ2-1 | TRBV10-3 | - | - | TGTGCCATCAGTGACAGGAAGAATGAGCAGTTCTTC | CAISDRKNEQFF
TRBJ1-1 | TRBV28 | TRBD1 | - | TGTGCCAGCAGTTCCGGGACAGTAAATCAAGCTTTCTTT | CASSSGTVNQAFF
TRBJ1-3 | TRBV11-2 | TRBD1 | - | TGTGCCAGCAGCGACAGACAGGGCGGAAACACCATATATTTT | CASSDRQGGNTIYF
TRBJ2-5 | TRBV7-2 | - | - | TGTGCCAGCAGCCCAGCGGGTGGCCGGACAGAGACCCAGTACTTC | CASSPAGGRTETQYF
TRBJ1-1 | TRBV24-1 | - | few | TGTGCCACCAGTGATAGTAAGGGGCACGACACTGAAGCTTTCTTT | CATSDSKGHDTEAFF
TRBJ2-2 | TRBV12-3/TRBV12-4 | - | - | TGTGCCAGCAGTGTCAGGGAGTCCGGGGAGCTGTTTTTT | CASSVRESGELFF
TRBJ2-5 | TRBV19 | - | - | TGTGCCAGTAGTATCCCGGGGATGGAGCGAGAGACCCAGTACTTC | CASSIPGMERETQYF
TRBJ2-7 | TRBV21-1 | - | - | TGTGCCAGCAGCAAAGCGCCCAGGAGGAAGGTCTCCTACGAGCAGTACTTC | CASSKAPRRKVSYEQYF
TRBJ1-1 | TRBV28 | TRBD1 | once | TGTGCCAGCAGTCCACAGGGGGCGCGGGTCACTGAAGCTTTCTTT | CASSPQGARVTEAFF
TRBJ1-2 | TRBV19 | - | - | TGTGCCAGTAGTATGGGCAGCACCTATGGCTACACCTTC | CASSMGSTYGYTF
TRBJ2-7 | TRBV7-9 | TRBD1 | - | TGTGCCAGCAGCCTGGGACAGGTTCTCTCCTACGAGCAGTACTTC | CASSLGQVLSYEQYF
TRBJ1-5 | TRBV28 | - | - | TGTGCCAGCAGTCCTCCGTCCACAGGGATGGACCAGCCCCAGCATTTT | CASSPPSTGMDQPQHF
TRBJ2-3 | TRBV7-2 | TRBD2 | - | TGTGCCAGCAGATTCCGGGGGGGCACAGATACGCAGTATTTT | CASRFRGGTDTQYF
TRBJ1-6 | TRBV30 | TRBD1 | - | TGTGCCTGGAGTGTAGGGGGCGGGGGTAATTCACCCCTCCACTTT | CAWSVGGGGNSPLHF
TRBJ2-7 | TRBV18 | - | - | TGTGCCAGCTCACCATCCATTTGGGACGAGCAGTACTTC | CASSPSIWDEQYF
TRBJ1-6 | TRBV18 | TRBD1 | large | TGTGCCAGCTCGGGCGAACAGGGGATTACCTATAATTCACCCCTCCACTTT | CASSGEQGITYNSPLHF
TRBJ2-7 | TRBV10-1 | TRBD1 | - | TGCGCCAGCAGTGAGTACGGGACAGGGATGCGCGAGCAGTACTTC | CASSEYGTGMREQYF
TRBJ2-1 | TRBV19 | - | - | TGTGCCAGTAGATTAGGGCAGACCGTTGAGCAGTTCTTC | CASRLGQTVEQFF
TRBJ2-5 | TRBV5-1 | - | - | TGCGCCAGCAGCTTGGGAGTCGGAGGCCAAGAGACCCAGTACTTC | CASSLGVGGQETQYF
TRBJ1-2 | TRBV10-3 | - | - | TGTGCCATCAGTGAGAAACAGCCTTATGGCTACACCTTC | CAISEKQPYGYTF
TRBJ1-2 | TRBV10-3 | - | - | TGTGCCCCATGCCCAGGGACCCGCTATGGCTACACCTTC | CAPCPGTRYGYTF
TRBJ2-3 | TRBV19 | TRBD2 | - | TGTGCCAGTAAGGAGGCGGGGGGGGCGTATACGCAGTATTTT | CASKEAGGAYTQYF
TRBJ2-2 | TRBV19 | TRBD2 | few | TGTGCCAGTAGTATTCCCCTAGCGGGCACCGGGGAGCTGTTTTTT | CASSIPLAGTGELFF
TRBJ1-2 | TRBV19 | - | - | TGTGCCAGTAGTATGAGCCGGGGGTATTCGCTTGGCTACACCTTC | CASSMSRGYSLGYTF
TRBJ1-4 | TRBV5-1 | - | - | TGCGCCAGCAGGCAAGCAACTAATGAAAAACTGTTTTTT | CASRQATNEKLFF
TRBJ1-3 | TRBV28 | TRBD1 | - | TGTGCCAGCAGTCGGACAGGCTCTGGAAACACCATATATTTT | CASSRTGSGNTIYF
TRBJ1-3 | TRBV12-3/TRBV12-4 | - | - | TGTGCCAGTCAGTGGGGCTCTGGAAACACCATATATTTT | CASQWGSGNTIYF
TRBJ1-1 | TRBV19 | - | - | TGTGCCAGTACCCCTTCCCGGGGGTGGGACACTGAAGCTTTCTTT | CASTPSRGWDTEAFF
TRBJ2-7 | TRBV28 | TRBD2 | - | TGTGCCAGCAGGACGACTAGCGGGATTCCCCCCTACGAGCAGTACTTC | CASRTTSGIPPYEQYF
TRBJ1-4 | TRBV3-1/TRBV3-2 | TRBD1 | - | TGTGCCAGCAGCCCGTCCGGGACAGGGAGAGAAAAACTGTTTTTT | CASSPSGTGREKLFF
TRBJ2-1 | TRBV11-3 | TRBD2 | once | TGTGCCAGCAGCTTGGGTCCGGGACTAGCGGTCTCCTACAATGAGCAGTTCTTC | CASSLGPGLAVSYNEQFF
TRBJ2-1 | TRBV3-1/TRBV3-2 | - | - | TGTGCCAGCAGCCCCCCCCGCCCTAGAGCCTACAATGAGCAGTTCTTC | CASSPPRPRAYNEQFF
TRBJ2-4 | TRBV27 | TRBD2 | - | TGTGCCAGCAGTTCTGGACTAGCGGAAAAAAACATTCAGTACTTC | CASSSGLAEKNIQYF
TRBJ1-2 | TRBV4-1 | - | - | TGCGCCAGCAGCCAGTTAGCGTTACCCGACTATGGCTACACCTTC | CASSQLALPDYGYTF
TRBJ1-5 | TRBV4-1 | - | - | TGCGCCAGCAGCCAAGATGGTGCAGACTATCAGCCCCAGCATTTT | CASSQDGADYQPQHF
TRBJ2-7 | TRBV2 | TRBD2 | - | TGTGCCAGCGAGCGGGAGAAAGGCGAGCAGTACTTC | CASEREKGEQYF
TRBJ2-7 | TRBV5-1 | - | - | TGCGCCAGCAGCCTGGGACAAATCAACGAGCAGTACTTC | CASSLGQINEQYF